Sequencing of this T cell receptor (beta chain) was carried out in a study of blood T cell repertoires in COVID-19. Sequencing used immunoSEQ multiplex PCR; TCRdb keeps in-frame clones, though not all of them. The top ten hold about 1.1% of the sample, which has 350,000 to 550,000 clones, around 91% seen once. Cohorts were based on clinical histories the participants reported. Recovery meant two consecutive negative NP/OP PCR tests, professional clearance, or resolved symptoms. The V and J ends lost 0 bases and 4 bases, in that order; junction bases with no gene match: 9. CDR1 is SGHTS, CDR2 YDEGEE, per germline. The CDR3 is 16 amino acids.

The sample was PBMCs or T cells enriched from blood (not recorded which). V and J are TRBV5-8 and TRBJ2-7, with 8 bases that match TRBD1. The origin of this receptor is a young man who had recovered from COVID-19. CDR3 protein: CASSLGQGARGYEQYF. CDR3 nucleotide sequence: TGTGCCAGCAGCTTGGGGCAGGGGGCGAGAGGATACGAGCAGTACTTC.